The next 29 T cell receptor beta chains were all read from a single sample in a study of CD8 T cells in Susac syndrome. An input of about 0.5 to 1 ug of RNA was subjected to reverse transcription using random hexamers. TCRdb re-called the immunoSEQ multiplex PCR reads with MiXCR, one entry per CDR3 protein. The sample lists some 100,000 distinct CDR3 sequences, approximately 96% seen once, with about 0.095% in the top ten. Source material: CD4+ T cells from PBMCs. The source of these receptors is a human donor in good health.

V gene TRBV6-4 combines with J gene TRBJ1-1; weak D call: TRBD1 (5 bases). The CDR3 has 13 residues. Germline V lookup: CDR1 MRHNA, CDR2 SNTAGT. Trimming removed 4 bases at V and 1 base at J, with 7 bases between. This CDR3 is CASSVDRNTEAFF. CDR3 nucleotide sequence: TGTGCCAGCAGTGTCGACAGGAACACTGAAGCTTTCTTT.

J is TRBJ2-3 and V is TRBV3-1; TRBD2 aligns across 10 bases. Germline values: CDR1 LGHDT, CDR2 YNNKEL (reference sequence). CDR3 length: 17 amino acids. With 1 base clipped from V and 0 bases from J, the junction kept 4 bases outside the gene matches. The CDR3 sequence is CASSQVTTSGSTDTQYF. The DNA for the CDR3 is TGTGCCAGCAGCCAAGTAACGACTAGCGGGAGCACAGATACGCAGTATTTT.

CDR3 sequence: CASSHGTNTDTQYF. CDR3 coding DNA: TGTGCCAGCTCCCACGGGACTAACACAGATACGCAGTATTTT. The chain recombines TRBV18 with TRBJ2-3, with 7 bases lining up with TRBD2. In germline, CDR1 is KGHSH, CDR2 LQKENI. This CDR3 is 14 amino acids long. After removal of 6 bases from V and 2 bases from J, the junction contained 5 bases not matched to a gene. The full variable domain, its missing parts supplied by reference TRBV18 and TRBJ2-3, is NAGVMQNPRHLVRRRGQEARLRCSPMKGHSHVYWYRQLPEEGLKFMVYLQKENIIDESGMPKERFSAEFPKEGPSILRIQQVVRGDSAAYFCASSHGTNTDTQYFGPGTRLTVL.

V gene TRBV4-2 combines with J gene TRBJ2-6; perhaps TRBD1 as D (6 bases). Trimming stripped 2 bases from V and 2 bases from J, with 16 bases between. This CDR3 has 18 amino acids. Germline V gene data show CDR1 as LGHNA and CDR2 as YNFKEQ. For the CDR3, the DNA is TGTGCCAGCAGCCAAAACAGGGCAGGGTCCACTGGGGCCAACGTCCTGACTTTC. This codes for CASSQNRAGSTGANVLTF.

This clonotype has only one observation. The gene calls are TRBV15 and TRBJ2-7, with D possibly TRBD2 on 6 matching bases. Deletions cut 0 bases from V and 2 bases from J, with 8 bases between. Germline V gene data show CDR1 as LNHNV and CDR2 as YYDKDF (reference sequence). This CDR3 comprises 14 residues. CDR3 in DNA: TGTGCCACCAGCAGAGATGCGGGACCCTACGAGCAGTACTTC. Its translation is CATSRDAGPYEQYF.

In this sample, this clonotype turned up once. The gene calls are TRBV7-9 and TRBJ1-5; D is undetermined. CDR1 is SEHNR, CDR2 FQNEAQ, per germline (reference sequence). Trimming cost V 3 bases and J 5 bases, with 5 bases left between them. The CDR3 runs 12 residues. The CDR3 region is CASSLEDQPQHF. The CDR3 DNA reads TGTGCCAGCAGCTTGGAAGATCAGCCCCAGCATTTT. Looking up the rest from reference TRBV7-9 and TRBJ1-5 gives the full variable domain: DTGVSQNPRHKITKRGQNVTFRCDPISEHNRLYWYRQTLGQGPEFLTYFQNEAQLEKSRLLSDRFSAERPKGSFSTLEIQRTEQGDSAMYLCASSLEDQPQHFGDGTRLSIL.

The V and J genes are TRBV20-1 and TRBJ1-2; D call uncertain. The CDR3 sequence is 10 residues long. Trimming pared 5 bases from V and 8 bases from J, leaving 9 bases between. CDR1 and CDR2 (germline): DFQATT, SNEGSKA (reference sequence). Here the CDR3 DNA reads TGCAGTGCTTCCCCGGGAGGCTACACCTTC. Encoded protein: CSASPGGYTF.

This chain links TRBV5-1 with TRBJ2-7, with D unclear. V was shortened by 7 bases and J by 0 bases, with 14 bases between the two germline ends. The CDR3 contains 14 residues. Germline V CDR1 and CDR2: SGHRS, YFSETQ. In nucleotides, the CDR3 is TGCGCCAGCGGCGGCACTCCGAGCTCCTACGAGCAGTACTTC. Residues: CASGGTPSSYEQYF.

The chain is built from TRBV29-1 and TRBJ2-7, with TRBD1 as a possible D gene (5 bases). Trimming stripped 0 bases from V and 9 bases from J, with 9 bases between. The germline CDR1 and CDR2 sequences are SQVTM and ANQGSEA. CDR3 size: 11 residues. The CDR3 sequence: CSVEDQGGQYF. The CDR3 coding sequence is TGCAGCGTTGAAGATCAGGGTGGGCAGTACTTC.

This rearrangement joins TRBV29-1 to TRBJ2-7; a weak D match, TRBD1 (6 bases). This CDR3 region has 11 residues. The germline V and J ends were trimmed by 0 bases and 13 bases, with 13 bases remaining between them. The germline V gene has CDR1 SQVTM and CDR2 ANQGSEA. CDR3: CSVEDGGRFYF. The CDR3 nucleotides are TGCAGCGTTGAAGATGGGGGCAGGTTTTACTTC.

The table lists this clonotype with a count of one. This chain joins TRBV6-6 and TRBJ2-7; the D gene is possibly TRBD2 (5 bases). The germline CDR1 and CDR2 sequences are MNHNY and SVGAGI (reference sequence). CDR3 length: 15 amino acids. Trimming stripped 7 bases from V and 7 bases from J, with 23 bases between. The CDR3 is CASNIASTPLREQYF. CDR3 bases: TGTGCCAGCAACATCGCTAGCACACCGCTGCGGGAGCAGTACTTC.

Only one count was recorded for this clonotype. The rearrangement uses TRBV18 and TRBJ2-7; 12 nucleotides match TRBD2. V trimming: 3 bases; J trimming: 7 bases; junction bases outside the gene matches: 7. The CDR3 is 15 residues long. The germline CDR1 and CDR2 sequences are KGHSH and LQKENI. CDR3 amino acids: CASSPLLAGGQEQYF. In DNA, the CDR3 is TGTGCCAGCTCACCCCTACTAGCGGGAGGTCAGGAGCAGTACTTC.

V and J are TRBV5-4 and TRBJ2-7; 8 bases line up with TRBD2. CDR1 and CDR2 from the germline V gene are SGHNT and YYREEE (reference sequence). This CDR3 is built from 14 residues. The trim removed 4 bases at V and 2 bases at J, leaving 5 bases unmatched. The CDR3 nucleotides read TGTGCCAGCAGCGCCGGGACTAGGGCCTACGAGCAGTACTTC. Translated: CASSAGTRAYEQYF. The complete variable domain, with remaining parts taken from reference TRBV5-4 and TRBJ2-7, reads ETGVTQSPTHLIKTRGQQVTLRCSSQSGHNTVSWYQQALGQGPQFIFQYYREEENGRGNFPPRFSGLQFPNYSSELNVNALELDDSALYLCASSAGTRAYEQYFGPGTRLTVT.

This clonotype occurred a few times. The rearrangement uses TRBV14 and TRBJ2-3; D might be TRBD1 or TRBD2, each matching 6 bases. V was pared by 1 base and J by 2 bases, with 13 bases between. The CDR3 runs 16 residues. Germline values: CDR1 SGHDN, CDR2 FVKESK. The CDR3 DNA reads TGTGCCAGCAGCCAAGCTGGGGGGCTCCTCACAGATACGCAGTATTTT. Its translation: CASSQAGGLLTDTQYF.

The chain recombines TRBV20-1 with TRBJ2-1; the D gene is possibly TRBD1 (6 bases). V lost 0 bases, J lost 6 bases, and 12 bases lay in between. CDR3 size: 14 residues. The V gene's germline CDR1 is DFQATT and CDR2 SNEGSKA (reference sequence). CDR3 DNA sequence: TGCAGTGCTAGAGACAGGGGCCGGAGCAATGAGCAGTTCTTC. Translating gives CSARDRGRSNEQFF.

The chain combines TRBV7-9 with TRBJ1-1; tentatively, D is TRBD1 (5 bases). Germline CDR1 SEHNR, CDR2 FQNEAQ (reference sequence). V lost 5 bases to trimming and J lost 4 bases, with 14 bases between them. The CDR3 is 14 residues long. DNA for the CDR3: TGTGCCAGCAGCACCATGCGGGGGGGCACTGAAGCTTTCTTT. Translation: CASSTMRGGTEAFF.

As DNA, the CDR3 is TGTGCCATAGCGGGGGTCCTGGACACTGAAGCTTTCTTT. Translated: CAIAGVLDTEAFF. The J gene is TRBJ1-1, the V gene TRBV10-3; perhaps TRBD1 as D (5 bases). The V gene lost 9 bases and the J gene lost 3 bases, with 14 bases spanning the gap. The germline gives CDR1 ENHRY, CDR2 SYGVKD. The CDR3 has 13 residues.

The chain combines TRBV7-2 with TRBJ1-5, with D unclear. The CDR3 has 14 residues. The germline gives CDR1 SGHTA, CDR2 FQGNSA. V was pared by 2 bases and J by 3 bases, with 8 bases between. The CDR3 DNA reads as TGTGCCAGCAGCTTACGAGGGTCCAATCAGCCCCAGCATTTT. Amino acids: CASSLRGSNQPQHF.

The chain joins TRBV4-3 to TRBJ2-7; D ambiguous. The CDR3 runs to 13 residues. CDR1 and CDR2 from the germline V gene are LGHNA and YSLEER. Trimming removed 0 bases from V and 0 bases from J, with 3 bases in between. The CDR3 coding sequence is TGCGCCAGCAGCCAAGAAAGCTCCTACGAGCAGTACTTC. Translated: CASSQESSYEQYF.

This rearrangement joins TRBV7-9 to TRBJ2-7; 7 bases map to TRBD1. V lost 5 bases to trimming and J lost 4 bases; unmatched junction nucleotides: 11. The CDR3 is 15 residues long. From germline, CDR1 is SEHNR and CDR2 FQNEAQ (reference sequence). The CDR3 region has the DNA TGTGCCAGCAGCCCCCCCCGACAGGGTGTATACGAGCAGTACTTC. Protein product: CASSPPRQGVYEQYF.

CDR3 in amino acids: CASSQDGYEQYF. The DNA of the CDR3 is TGTGCCAGCAGCCAAGATGGGTACGAGCAGTACTTC. V and J are TRBV4-2 and TRBJ2-7; D unresolved. Germline V gene lookup returns CDR1 LGHNA and CDR2 YNFKEQ. This CDR3 is 12 amino acids long. V lost 0 bases and J lost 4, with 4 bases in between.

The chain recombines TRBV29-1 with TRBJ2-3, with 7 positions matching TRBD2. The CDR3 spans 15 residues. The ends lost 0 bases at V and 5 bases at J; junction bases unmatched: 8. Germline CDR1 SQVTM, CDR2 ANQGSEA. The CDR3 spells CSVEEGRGRGDTQYF. CDR3 coding DNA: TGCAGCGTTGAAGAGGGTCGCGGGAGAGGAGATACGCAGTATTTT.

This clonotype was picked up one time. The chain carries TRBV10-3 and TRBJ2-2, with 7 bases that match TRBD1. The germline gives CDR1 ENHRY, CDR2 SYGVKD. Unmatched junction bases numbered 5, after V lost 10 bases and J lost 0 bases. This CDR3 has 14 amino acids. This chain's CDR3 is CANQGDANTGELFF. The CDR3 DNA reads as TGTGCCAACCAGGGGGACGCGAACACCGGGGAGCTGTTTTTT.

V and J are TRBV7-8 and TRBJ2-4, with 9 bases that match TRBD1. V was clipped by 6 bases and J by 3 bases; unmatched bases: 12. Germline values: CDR1 SGHVS, CDR2 FQNEAQ. CDR3 length: 17 residues. The CDR3 loop is CASRARLDRGGKNIQYF. CDR3 sequence (DNA): TGTGCCAGCAGAGCAAGATTGGACAGGGGTGGCAAAAACATTCAGTACTTC.

With respect to this clonotype: Relative to the germline gene, one junction end is altered; a read error may explain this. This chain joins TRBV3-1 and TRBJ1-2; no clear D gene. The CDR3 consists of 14 residues. Per the germline V gene, CDR1 is LGHDT and CDR2 is YNNKEL (reference sequence). The CDR3 region is CASGQGMAIYGYTF. CDR3 in DNA: TGTGCCAGCGGCCAAGGAATGGCTATCTATGGCTACACCTTC.

The chain uses TRBV12-3 or TRBV12-4 and TRBJ1-4; tentative D call: TRBD1 (5 bases). The CDR3 has 15 residues. Trimming took 6 bases from V and 0 from J, leaving 11 bases between them. CDR3 DNA: TGTGCCAGCAGGCGGCAGGGCGCAACTAATGAAAAACTGTTTTTT. Translation gives CASRRQGATNEKLFF.

This chain joins TRBV28 and TRBJ1-5; 9 bases align to TRBD1. The J segment lost 2 bases and the V segment lost 6 bases, leaving 2 bases of the junction unmatched. This CDR3 has 14 amino acids. Germline V gene sequence: CDR1 MDHEN, CDR2 SYDVKM. The CDR3 spells CASRRTGGNQPQHF. The CDR3 DNA reads as TGTGCCAGCAGGAGGACAGGGGGCAATCAGCCCCAGCATTTT. Variable domain in full (rest from reference TRBV28 and TRBJ1-5): DVKVTQSSRYLVKRTGEKVFLECVQDMDHENMFWYRQDPGLGLRLIYFSYDVKMKEKGDIPEGYSVSREKKERFSLILESASTNQTSMYLCASRRTGGNQPQHFGDGTRLSIL.

The rearrangement joins TRBV7-2 to TRBJ2-2; 8 bases align to TRBD2. The CDR3 runs 15 residues. V shed 5 bases, J shed 4 bases, and the junction held 6 bases outside the gene matches. CDR1 and CDR2 from the germline V gene are SGHTA and FQGNSA. The CDR3 here is CASSRGRMGTGELFF. The DNA of the CDR3 is TGTGCCAGCAGCCGCGGGAGGATGGGCACCGGGGAGCTGTTTTTT.

The gene calls are TRBV7-9 and TRBJ2-1; no definite D call. Trimming stripped 1 base from V and 0 bases from J, with 16 bases between. The CDR3 covers 18 residues. In germline, CDR1 is SEHNR, CDR2 FQNEAQ (reference sequence). This CDR3 reads CASSLGFGSRSSYNEQFF. The CDR3 bases are TGTGCCAGCAGCTTAGGTTTTGGTAGCCGGAGCTCCTACAATGAGCAGTTCTTC.